The present T cell receptor beta chain was sequenced within a study of vaccination and CD4 T cells after COVID-19. The overall study: Post-COVID samples were collected a median roughly 3 months following diagnosis, spanning 35 to 161.

The Oncomine TCR Beta short-read assay sequenced DNA from cultured CD4+ T cells. TCRdb re-called the PCR reads through MiXCR, storing one row per CDR3 protein. The sample shows fewer than 15,000 distinct CDR3 sequences, roughly 31% of them seen only once. Treatment here: roughly ten-day PBMC culture with coronavirus spike peptide pools or control peptides (ViraFEST assay). V dropped 1 base and J dropped 7; count of bases not matched to a gene: 4. The CDR3 is made up of 15 amino acids. As regards this clonotype: Its antigen is as yet unknown.

This receptor was taken from a human donor who received a COVID-19 vaccine. This chain connects TRBV12-3 or TRBV12-4 to TRBJ1-2; TRBD1 matches at 12 bases. Sequenced material: CD4+ T cells from blood, cultured in vitro, taken before SARS-CoV-2 vaccination. CDR3 in DNA: TGTGCCAGCAGTTTAGGGGACAGGGGGCTCGGTGGCTACACCTTC. It codes for CASSLGDRGLGGYTF.